This T cell receptor (beta chain) was sequenced during a study of shared clonotypes between healthy human individuals (dated by TCRdb to about 2020). For the study in its entirety: A couple of women and a few men aged 18 to 49 years were included in the cohort. Libraries were prepared and TCR repertoires were sequenced by different laboratories using diverse techniques, in order to increase sequencing depth and limit assay-specific biases. For each donor, three plates each were used for CD4 naive and CD4 memory, two plates were used for CD8 naive, and one plate was used for CD8 memory. Each donor's leukapheresis produced roughly between roughly 0.85 and 10 billion PBMCs. To estimate repertoire size and how much clonotypes are shared between individuals, the study performed deep sequencing of blood TCR repertoires from about five healthy adults. The full study reports these points: Sharing across several donors was observed for approximately 5% of naive CD4, about 4% of naive CD8, over 2% of memory CD4, and about 0.38% of memory CD8 clonotypes. Compared with non-shared clonotypes, the clonotypes found in all four sorted-subset donors had higher generation probabilities. Pairwise subsampling indicated that sequencing depth was expected to affect the degree of clonotype sharing among donors. The small number of donors limited the genetic and exposure-history diversity represented. Larger estimated clonotype richness was generally found for naive subsets than for memory subsets. Incomplete sequencing was indicated by rarefaction of sorted-subset datasets, despite the large sequencing depth. Sampling was limited to blood, and TCR repertoires in tissue likely differ from TCR repertoires in blood.

With regard to this clone: Its cognate antigen has yet to be identified. The record has no base qualities; no much larger clone is one base away.

V ends up 5 bases short and J 6 bases short, with an unmatched junction base count of 19. CDR1 is given as SGHTA and CDR2 as FQGNSA, both from the germline V gene. From its cysteine to its phenylalanine, the CDR3 spans 17 amino acids. Only the CDR3 DNA is retained, 51 bases long and in frame from the first base. Donors were healthy HIV-negative adults with no recently reported acute infections or vaccinations. Every donor was a Caucasian adult residing in Nashville, Tennessee, USA. CD4+ T cells were enriched by magnetic negative selection; naive cells were then positively selected on CD45RA, and the negative fraction formed the memory subset. After blood collection by leukapheresis, PBMCs were isolated using Ficoll-Histopaque density gradient centrifugation and then cryopreserved in the vapor phase of liquid nitrogen. Analytical flow cytometry was used to check the purity and quantity of each magnetically sorted T cell population. From each sorted fraction, genomic DNA was isolated and quantified by UV absorbance on a Nanodrop 2000c.

Using the deep immunoSEQ assay, TCR CDR3 regions were amplified from genomic DNA by multiplex PCR. Extracted genomic DNA from each cell subset was distributed evenly across all wells of several immunoSEQ 96-well plates, and each plate was treated as a replicate. For sorted subsets, each replicate PCR was loaded with 200 ng genomic DNA, equivalent to 32,000 or so T cell genomes. The purified libraries were quantified using a Qubit 3.0 fluorometer, sized with a Bioanalyzer 2100, and then quantified again using the KAPA Library Quantification kit. Every immunoSEQ 96-well plate was sequenced on a separate single-read 150-cycle Illumina NextSeq 550 flow cell. Per the authors' processing: Because the immunoSEQ output included only junctional sequences and no quality scores, the filtering could not be the same as the filtering used for full-length reads. To assign V/J genes and CDR3, sequences were annotated against IMGT germline references using PyIR, a Python wrapper for IgBLAST v1.9. Any read was removed if the V/J assignment was weak (E-value above 1e-6), the CDR3 was missing, or the read contained stop codons, out-of-frame junctions, or ambiguous translated residues. V3J clonotypes were defined as sequences sharing the same inferred V gene, J gene, and CDR3 amino acid sequence. Percentage overlap between repertoires was calculated by dividing the number of shared unique clonotypes by the size of the smaller repertoire. Three approaches were used to assess repertoire richness: RTK rarefaction, the Chao1 estimator, and Recon v2.1 estimates of unobserved clonotypes. Generation probabilities for all TCRbeta clonotypes obtained by the gDNA method from a handful of donors were computed using OLGA. Not all clones reach the TCRdb copy of this immuneACCESS table, which keeps in-frame sequences only. Checked studies attribute under half of the gap to unresolved V genes and leave the rest unexplained. From that table come the V and J calls and clone size; the DNA was used to work out D and trimming. This sample has 980,000 or so clones in its table, and over 75% of those were observed once. The biggest ten clones account for over 1.3% of the sample.

The material sequenced was memory CD4+ T cells sorted from blood. The cell subset or site label corresponds to: CD45RA-negative fraction. The TCR comes from a man aged 18 to 29 in good health. The chain was built from TRBV7-2 and TRBJ2-7; 7 central bases correspond to TRBD2. This receptor carries the CDR3 CASSPRTSWSLKSEQYF. At the DNA level, the sequence is TGTGCCAGCAGCCCTAGGACTAGTTGGAGTTTGAAGAGCGAGCAGTACTTC.